This T cell receptor beta chain was profiled in a study of identifying expanded T cells in peripheral blood. This CDR3 has 14 residues. Germline V CDR1 and CDR2: SGDLS, YYNGEE. V shed 4 bases, J shed 1 base, and the junction held 5 bases outside the gene matches. Comments on this clone: As yet, its antigen is unknown.

Broader study findings: Across healthy donors, higher total template counts meant significantly greater approximately two-week count variance. Over two and four weeks, about 15 and 19 clones changed, versus 1.2 between replicates.

Repertoires were generated with immunoSEQ multiplex PCR, while TCRdb's copy carries only in-frame clones and drops some. The sample has about 89,000 clones; approximately 88% are singletons. What was sequenced was blood. The gene calls are TRBV9 and TRBJ2-7, with 7 positions matching TRBD2. This sequence was found in a person aged 18 to 70 in good health. The CDR3 sequence: CASSRLAESYEQYF. The CDR3 region has the DNA TGTGCCAGCAGCCGACTAGCTGAATCCTACGAGCAGTACTTC.